These 8 T cell receptor beta chains share one sample of origin, sequenced in a study. Cells sorted as Tregs were CD4+, CD25+ and CD127-/low. TCRdb reanalysed the 5' RACE reads using MiXCR and keeps one entry per CDR3 protein. The sample includes approximately 40,000 distinct CDR3 sequences, 20% to 25% seen only once; the top ten take approximately 4.1%. The sample taken for sequencing was Tregs sorted from blood. The receptors here all came from a female donor with breast cancer.

This clonotype was observed a few times. The V and J genes are TRBV5-1 and TRBJ2-3; possible D gene TRBD1, 5 bases. Trimming removed 2 bases from V and 4 bases from J, with 8 bases in between. Germline loops: CDR1 SGHRS, CDR2 YFSETQ. The CDR3 spans 13 residues. CDR3 sequence (DNA): TGCGCCAGCAGCTTCTTGGGGCCAGATACGCAGTATTTT. Translating gives CASSFLGPDTQYF.

This clonotype was observed a handful of times. The V and J genes are TRBV5-1 and TRBJ2-2, with 8 positions matching TRBD2. The CDR3 contains 16 residues. Germline CDR1 is SGHRS and CDR2 is YFSETQ. V lost 4 bases and J lost 5; bases outside the gene matches: 10. The CDR3 sequence: CASSGGAGGPTGELFF. The CDR3 DNA is TGCGCCAGCAGCGGCGGCGCGGGAGGCCCGACCGGGGAGCTGTTTTTT.

This clonotype was recorded only once. The genes are TRBV6-2 or TRBV6-3 and TRBJ2-7, with D tentatively TRBD2 (6 bases). This CDR3 is 17 amino acids long. The V end was cut by 2 bases, the J end by 5 bases, with 22 bases between. Per germline, CDR1 MNHEY and CDR2 SVGEGT. The CDR3: CASSYLRGRIGFDEQYF. Written as DNA, the CDR3 is TGTGCCAGCAGTTACCTGCGGGGCCGGATAGGTTTTGACGAGCAGTACTTC.

This clonotype came up a few times. The rearrangement links TRBV3-1 to TRBJ1-1; a possible D gene is TRBD1 (5 bases). From germline, CDR1 is LGHDT and CDR2 YNNKEL (reference sequence). Trimming removed 0 bases at V and 5 bases at J, with 10 bases between. CDR3 length: 14 residues. The CDR3 DNA reads TGTGCCAGCAGCCAAGATTTTGGGGGGACTGAAGCTTTCTTT. Its protein product is CASSQDFGGTEAFF.

This CDR3 is CASRTGTENTEAFF. CDR3 bases: TGTGCCAGCAGAACCGGGACAGAAAACACTGAAGCTTTCTTT. The chain recombines TRBV5-4 with TRBJ1-1, with TRBD1 identical over 7 bases. The junction had 6 bases not matched to a gene; V was cut back by 5 bases and J by 2 bases. The CDR3 has 14 residues. Germline lookup yields CDR1 SGHNT and CDR2 YYREEE (reference sequence).

The chain combines TRBV4-1 with TRBJ2-5; 7 positions agree with TRBD2. This CDR3 region has 15 residues. V lost 1 base, J lost 9 bases, and 11 bases stayed unmatched. The germline V gene encodes CDR1 MGHRA and CDR2 YSYEKL. CDR3 sequence reads: CASSQAPGAGEAQYF. The CDR3 DNA sequence: TGCGCCAGCAGCCAAGCCCCCGGGGCGGGGGAGGCCCAGTACTTC.

In this sample, this clonotype turned up many times. This chain connects TRBV4-1 to TRBJ1-3, with D hard to call. This CDR3 region has 16 residues. CDR1 and CDR2 (germline): MGHRA, YSYEKL. V lost 1 base and J lost 0, with 10 bases in between. This CDR3 reads CASSQVPGNSGNTIYF. The CDR3 DNA sequence: TGCGCCAGCAGCCAAGTCCCGGGCAACTCTGGAAACACCATATATTTT.

This chain joins TRBV2 and TRBJ1-5, with a weak D call TRBD1 (6 bases). Per germline, CDR1 SNHLY and CDR2 FYNNEI. The CDR3 is 14 amino acids. V was shortened by 2 bases and J by 4 bases, with 9 bases between the two germline ends. The CDR3: CASSEWTANQPQHF. For the CDR3, the DNA is TGTGCCAGCAGTGAATGGACAGCTAATCAGCCCCAGCATTTT.